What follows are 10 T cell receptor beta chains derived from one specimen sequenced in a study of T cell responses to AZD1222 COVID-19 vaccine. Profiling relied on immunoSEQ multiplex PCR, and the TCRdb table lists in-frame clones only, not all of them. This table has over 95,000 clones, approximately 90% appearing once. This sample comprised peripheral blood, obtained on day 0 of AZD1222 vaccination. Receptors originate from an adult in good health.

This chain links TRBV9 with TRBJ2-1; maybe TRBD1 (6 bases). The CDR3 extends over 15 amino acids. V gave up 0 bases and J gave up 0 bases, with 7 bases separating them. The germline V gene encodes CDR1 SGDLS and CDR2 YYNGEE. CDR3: CASSVAGDSYNEQFF. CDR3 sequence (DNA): TGTGCCAGCAGCGTAGCAGGGGACTCCTACAATGAGCAGTTCTTC.

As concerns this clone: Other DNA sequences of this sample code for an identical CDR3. CDR3 residues: CASSYGGRNQPQHF. The CDR3 DNA sequence: TGTGCCAGCAGTTACGGGGGAAGGAATCAGCCCCAGCATTTT. This chain uses TRBV6-2 or TRBV6-3 with TRBJ1-5; TRBD1 might be the D (5 bases). V lost 2 bases, J lost 4 bases, and 9 bases lay in between. The CDR3 is made up of 14 amino acids. Per the germline V gene, CDR1 is MNHEY and CDR2 is SVGEGT.

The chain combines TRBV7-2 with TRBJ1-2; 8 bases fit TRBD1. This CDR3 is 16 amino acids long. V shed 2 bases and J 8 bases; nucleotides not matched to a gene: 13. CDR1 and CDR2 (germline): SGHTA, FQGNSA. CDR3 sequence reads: CASSLMTAQGARGYTF. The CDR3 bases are TGTGCCAGCAGCTTAATGACTGCCCAGGGGGCGCGGGGCTACACCTTC. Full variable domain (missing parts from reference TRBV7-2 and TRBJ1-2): GAGVSQSPSNKVTEKGKDVELRCDPISGHTALYWYRQSLGQGLEFLIYFQGNSAPDKSGLPSDRFSAERTGGSVSTLTIQRTQQEDSAVYLCASSLMTAQGARGYTFGSGTRLTVV.

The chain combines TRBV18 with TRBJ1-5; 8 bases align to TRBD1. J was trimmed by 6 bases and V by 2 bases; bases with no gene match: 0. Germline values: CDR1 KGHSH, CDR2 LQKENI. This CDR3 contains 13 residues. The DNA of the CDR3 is TGTGCCAGCTCACCAGACAGGGGTCAGCCCCAGCATTTT. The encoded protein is CASSPDRGQPQHF. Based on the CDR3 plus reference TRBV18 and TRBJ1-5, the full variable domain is NAGVMQNPRHLVRRRGQEARLRCSPMKGHSHVYWYRQLPEEGLKFMVYLQKENIIDESGMPKERFSAEFPKEGPSILRIQQVVRGDSAAYFCASSPDRGQPQHFGDGTRLSIL.

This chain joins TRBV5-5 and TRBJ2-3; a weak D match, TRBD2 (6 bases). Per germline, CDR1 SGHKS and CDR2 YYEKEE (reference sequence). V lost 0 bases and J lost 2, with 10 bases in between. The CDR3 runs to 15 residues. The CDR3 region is CASSLVGEVTDTQYF. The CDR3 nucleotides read TGTGCCAGCAGCTTGGTCGGGGAGGTCACAGATACGCAGTATTTT. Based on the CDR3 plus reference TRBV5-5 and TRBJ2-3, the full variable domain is DAGVTQSPTHLIKTRGQQVTLRCSPISGHKSVSWYQQVLGQGPQFIFQYYEKEERGRGNFPDRFSARQFPNYSSELNVNALLLGDSALYLCASSLVGEVTDTQYFGPGTRLTVL.

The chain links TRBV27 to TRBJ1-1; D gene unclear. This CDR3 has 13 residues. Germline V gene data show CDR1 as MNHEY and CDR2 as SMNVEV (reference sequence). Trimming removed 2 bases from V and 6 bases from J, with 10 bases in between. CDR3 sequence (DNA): TGTGCCAGCAGTTTAGGCAGCGACGCTGAAGCTTTCTTT. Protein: CASSLGSDAEAFF.

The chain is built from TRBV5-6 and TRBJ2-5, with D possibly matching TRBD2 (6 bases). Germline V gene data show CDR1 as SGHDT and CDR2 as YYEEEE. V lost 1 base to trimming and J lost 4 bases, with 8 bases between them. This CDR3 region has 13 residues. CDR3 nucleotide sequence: TGTGCCAGCAGCTTGTTCGGGGGAGAGACCCAGTACTTC. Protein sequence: CASSLFGGETQYF.

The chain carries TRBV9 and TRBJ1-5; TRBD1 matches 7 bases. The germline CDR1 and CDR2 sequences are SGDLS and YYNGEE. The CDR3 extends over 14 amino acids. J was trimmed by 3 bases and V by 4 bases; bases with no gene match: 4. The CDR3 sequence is CASSPGGYNQPQHF. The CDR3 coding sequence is TGTGCCAGCAGCCCAGGGGGGTACAATCAGCCCCAGCATTTT.

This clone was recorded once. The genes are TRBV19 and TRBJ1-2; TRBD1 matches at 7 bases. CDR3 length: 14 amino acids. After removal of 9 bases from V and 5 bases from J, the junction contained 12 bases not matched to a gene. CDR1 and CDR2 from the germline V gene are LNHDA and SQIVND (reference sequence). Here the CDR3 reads CASRQGGILYGYTF. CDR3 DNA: TGTGCCAGCAGACAGGGAGGAATACTATATGGCTACACCTTC.

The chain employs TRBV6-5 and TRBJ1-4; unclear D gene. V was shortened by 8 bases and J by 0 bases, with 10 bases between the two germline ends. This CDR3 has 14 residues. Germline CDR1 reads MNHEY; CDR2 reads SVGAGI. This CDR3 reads CASCQVATNEKLFF. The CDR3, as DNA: TGTGCCAGCTGCCAAGTTGCAACTAATGAAAAACTGTTTTTT.